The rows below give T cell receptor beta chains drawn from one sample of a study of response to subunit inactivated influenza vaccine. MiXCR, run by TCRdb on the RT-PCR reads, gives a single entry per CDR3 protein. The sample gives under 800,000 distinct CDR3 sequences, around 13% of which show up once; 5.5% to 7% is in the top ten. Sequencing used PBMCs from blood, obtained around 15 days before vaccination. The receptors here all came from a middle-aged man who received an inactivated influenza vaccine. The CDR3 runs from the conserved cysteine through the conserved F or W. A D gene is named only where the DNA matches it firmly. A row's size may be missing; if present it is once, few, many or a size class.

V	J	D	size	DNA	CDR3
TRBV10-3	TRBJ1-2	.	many	TGTGCCATCAGTGAGTCTACGGGGCAGGGGTCGAACTTTAACTATGGCTACACCTTC	CAISESTGQGSNFNYGYTF
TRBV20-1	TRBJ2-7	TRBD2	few	TGCAGTGCCGCGAGTCCGGGACTAGCGCCCTACGAGCAGTACTTC	CSAASPGLAPYEQYF
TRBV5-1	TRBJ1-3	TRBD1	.	TGCGCCAGCAGCTCGGGGCGGACAGGGGGCGGAAACACCATATATTTT	CASSSGRTGGGNTIYF
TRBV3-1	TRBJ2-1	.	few	TGTGCCAGCAGCCAAGATCCAACTAGAGACAATGAGCAGTTCTTC	CASSQDPTRDNEQFF
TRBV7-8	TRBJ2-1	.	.	TGTGCCAGCAGCTCACGAGGGCGGGCATACAATGAGCAGTTCTTC	CASSSRGRAYNEQFF
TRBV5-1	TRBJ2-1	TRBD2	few	TGCGCCAGCAGCCCCAGCGGGAGGCCGGTCAATGAGCAGTTCTTC	CASSPSGRPVNEQFF
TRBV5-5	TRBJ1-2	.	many	TGTGCCAGCAGCAGGGGCCGCAACTATGGCTACACCTTC	CASSRGRNYGYTF
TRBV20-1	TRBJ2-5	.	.	TGCAGTGCTAGAGATCGCCCCCGGGGCAGGGAGACCCAGTACTTC	CSARDRPRGRETQYF
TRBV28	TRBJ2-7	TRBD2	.	TGTGCCAGCGTTAGCGGGAGTCTCTACGAGCAGTACTTC	CASVSGSLYEQYF
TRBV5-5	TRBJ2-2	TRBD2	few	TGTGCCAGCAGCTTGGCCGGGACTAGCTACGCCGGGGAGCTGTTTTTT	CASSLAGTSYAGELFF
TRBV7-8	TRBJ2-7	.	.	TGTGCCAGCAGCACCGATCGGGGGAACGAGCAGTACTTC	CASSTDRGNEQYF
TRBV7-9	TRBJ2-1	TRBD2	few	TGTGCCAGCAGCACGTGGACTAGCGGGAGGAACAATGAGCAGTTCTTC	CASSTWTSGRNNEQFF
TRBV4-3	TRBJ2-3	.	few	TGCGCCAGCAGCCCGCAGACATTCACAGATACGCAGTATTTT	CASSPQTFTDTQYF
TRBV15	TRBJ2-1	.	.	TGTGCCACCAGCCCGCCAGGCCGCAGCTCCTACAATGAGCAGTTCTTC	CATSPPGRSSYNEQFF
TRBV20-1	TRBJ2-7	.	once	TGCAGTGCTAGAGTGGTGCTAGCACCCCCCGAGCAGTACTTC	CSARVVLAPPEQYF
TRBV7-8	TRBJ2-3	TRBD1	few	TGTGCCAGCAGACGGGACAGGGGGCGAACAGATACGCAGTATTTT	CASRRDRGRTDTQYF
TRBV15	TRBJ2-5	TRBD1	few	TGTGCCACCAGCAGAAATACAGGGGGCCGGGAGACCCAGTACTTC	CATSRNTGGRETQYF
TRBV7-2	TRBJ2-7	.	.	TGTGCCAGCAGCTTAGGGAAGGTGGATTACGAGCAGTACTTC	CASSLGKVDYEQYF
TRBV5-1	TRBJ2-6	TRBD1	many	TGCGCCAGCAGCTCCCGACAGGGTCCTGGGGCCAACGTCCTGACTTTC	CASSSRQGPGANVLTF
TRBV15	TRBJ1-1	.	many	TGTGCCACCAGCGGCAGGGAGTTAACTGAAGCTTTCTTT	CATSGRELTEAFF
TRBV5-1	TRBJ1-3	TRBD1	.	TGCGCCAGCAGCCGGACCCCCCAGGGGGGCTCTGGAAACACCATATATTTT	CASSRTPQGGSGNTIYF
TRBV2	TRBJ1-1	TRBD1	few	TGTGCCAGCACCCCCGGGACAGGGTCGACGGCTTTCTTT	CASTPGTGSTAFF
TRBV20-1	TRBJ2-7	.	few	TGCAGTGCTAGAGATGAGGGGATAAGCTTCTACGAGCAGTACTTC	CSARDEGISFYEQYF
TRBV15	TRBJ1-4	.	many	TGTGCCACCAGCAGTTCAAATGAAAAACTGTTTTTT	CATSSSNEKLFF
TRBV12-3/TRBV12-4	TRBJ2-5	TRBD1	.	TGTGCCAGCAGTTTAGGGAAACAGGGGGCACGAGAGACCCAGTACTTC	CASSLGKQGARETQYF
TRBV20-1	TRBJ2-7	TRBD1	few	TGCAGTGCCATTCCCGGGACAGGGTTTAACGAGCAGTACTTC	CSAIPGTGFNEQYF
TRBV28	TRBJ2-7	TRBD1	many	TGTGCCAGCAGTCGACAGGGGGAACACGAGCAGTACTTC	CASSRQGEHEQYF
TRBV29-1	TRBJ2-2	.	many	TGCAGCGTTGACTTGGCCTACACCGGGGAGCTGTTTTTT	CSVDLAYTGELFF
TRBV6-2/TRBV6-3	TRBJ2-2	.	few	TGTGCCAGCAGACTTAACGGGGAGCTGTTTTTT	CASRLNGELFF
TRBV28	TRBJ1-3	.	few	TGTGCCAGCAGTTTGGGGGTTGCTGGAAACACCATATATTTT	CASSLGVAGNTIYF
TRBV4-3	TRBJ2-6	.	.	TGCGCCAGCAGCCAAGGTCGGCCCGACTCTGGGGCCAACGTCCTGACTTTC	CASSQGRPDSGANVLTF
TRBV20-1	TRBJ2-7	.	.	TGCAGTGCTGGGGACCCCCCCAAACCCTACGAGCAGTACTTC	CSAGDPPKPYEQYF
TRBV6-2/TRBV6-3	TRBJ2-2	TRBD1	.	TGTGCCAGCAGCCCACTCCCGGGACAGGGAATCGTCGGGGAGCTGTTTTTT	CASSPLPGQGIVGELFF
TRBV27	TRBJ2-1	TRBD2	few	TGTGCCAGCAGTTTAACGGGACTAGCGGGAGCGAGAAATGAGCAGTTCTTC	CASSLTGLAGARNEQFF
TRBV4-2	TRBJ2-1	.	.	TGTGCCAGCAGCCAAGATTCAACTTCCAGCTCCTACAATGAGCAGTTCTTC	CASSQDSTSSSYNEQFF